A single sample gave rise to the 11 T cell receptor beta chains below, sequenced in a study of long-term antiretroviral therapy in people with HIV. Version v3.0 of the immunoSEQ assay was performed at survey level. TCRdb's table, derived via immunoSEQ multiplex PCR, lists solely in-frame clones and lacks some. The repertoire has tens of thousands of clones, 80% to 85% of them found once; the top ten carry around 12%. The specimen was unsorted PBMCs, collected 0.1 years before starting antiretroviral therapy. All receptors derive from a man aged 40-50 years with HIV.

This chain uses TRBV21-1 with TRBJ2-3; the D call in the table, TRBD1, was not verified against the DNA. TRBV21-1 is designated a pseudogene. The CDR3 loop spans 18 amino acids. CDR3 DNA: TGTGCCAGCAGCACATGGACAGGGGGCCTTGCCAGCACAGATACGCAGTATTTT. Amino acids: CASSTWTGGLASTDTQYF.

J is TRBJ1-5 and V is TRBV5-5; no firm D call. Trimming pared 0 bases from V and 4 bases from J, leaving 5 bases between. This CDR3 has 13 amino acids. CDR1 SGHKS and CDR2 YYEKEE come from the germline V gene (reference sequence). CDR3 sequence reads: CASSLVVNQPQHF. The CDR3 DNA sequence: TGTGCCAGCAGCTTGGTGGTTAATCAGCCCCAGCATTTT.

CDR3 loop: CASLVWGADTEAFF. DNA of the CDR3: TGTGCCAGCCTCGTCTGGGGGGCGGACACTGAAGCTTTCTTT. This chain links TRBV7-2 with TRBJ1-1; weak D call: TRBD1 (6 bases). The V and J ends lost 8 bases and 3 bases respectively, with 16 bases between them. The CDR3 is 14 amino acids. CDR1 and CDR2 from the germline V gene are SGHTA and FQGNSA.

The J gene is TRBJ2-1, the V gene TRBV13; TRBD2 matches at 9 bases. The CDR3 length is 17 residues. In germline, CDR1 is PRHDT, CDR2 FYEKMQ (reference sequence). V dropped 5 bases and J dropped 0; count of bases not matched to a gene: 8. The CDR3 nucleotides read TGTGCCAGCAGCAGTAAATTTAGCGGGGGCTCCTACAATGAGCAGTTCTTC. Translating it yields CASSSKFSGGSYNEQFF.

The gene calls are TRBV7-3 and TRBJ1-4, with a possible D match to TRBD1 (5 bases). CDR3 length equals 13 residues. Trimming removed 5 bases at V and 5 bases at J, with 9 bases between. Germline V gene lookup returns CDR1 SGHTA and CDR2 FQGTGA. The CDR3 protein is CASSRGPNEKLFF. DNA for the CDR3: TGTGCCAGCAGCAGGGGTCCCAATGAAAAACTGTTTTTT.

The table lists this clone with a few counts. V is TRBV28 and J is TRBJ2-7, with D possibly matching TRBD2 (5 bases). The germline V gene encodes CDR1 MDHEN and CDR2 SYDVKM. This CDR3 has 11 amino acids. V was trimmed by 4 bases and J by 10 bases, leaving 11 bases between them. CDR3 DNA sequence: TGTGCCAGCAGTTCCTCTGGAGGTCAGTACTTC. This translates into CASSSSGGQYF.

V is TRBV30 and J is TRBJ2-7; the D gene could be TRBD1 or TRBD2 (7 bases each). CDR3 length: 15 residues. The germline gives CDR1 GTSNPN, CDR2 SVGIG (reference sequence). Trimming took 0 bases from V and 1 from J, leaving 13 bases between them. As DNA, the CDR3 is TGTGCCTGGAGTGTACGGCAGGGGGGGTCCTACGAGCAGTACTTC. Protein: CAWSVRQGGSYEQYF.

This chain links TRBV28 with TRBJ2-6; unclear D gene. The CDR3 totals 14 residues. Germline values: CDR1 MDHEN, CDR2 SYDVKM. The V and J ends lost 3 bases and 0 bases respectively, with 3 bases between them. The CDR3 nucleotides read TGTGCCAGCAGTTTGTACTCTGGGGCCAACGTCCTGACTTTC. Protein sequence: CASSLYSGANVLTF.

The V call is TRBV9, the J call TRBJ2-1; D perhaps matches TRBD2 (5 bases). CDR1 and CDR2 (germline): SGDLS, YYNGEE. The CDR3 length is 15 residues. Trimming removed 2 bases from V and 6 bases from J, with 15 bases in between. CDR3 loop: CASSVLAQGSNEQFF. The CDR3 DNA reads TGTGCCAGCAGCGTTTTAGCGCAAGGAAGCAATGAGCAGTTCTTC.

The chain recombines TRBV6-5 with TRBJ1-5, with 10 bases aligning to TRBD1. The length of the CDR3 is 15 residues. J lost 3 bases, V lost 5 bases, and 4 bases had no gene match. Germline loops: CDR1 MNHEY, CDR2 SVGAGI. Here the CDR3 reads CASSRTGGHNQPQHF. The DNA of the CDR3 is TGTGCCAGCAGTCGGACAGGGGGGCACAATCAGCCCCAGCATTTT.

The rearrangement joins TRBV19 to TRBJ2-5, with 8 nucleotides matching TRBD2. Germline trimming cut 6 bases from V and 4 bases from J; bases unmatched to any gene: 10. CDR1 LNHDA and CDR2 SQIVND come from the germline V gene (reference sequence). This CDR3 is built from 15 residues. The CDR3 is CASSQATGGAETQYF. Here the CDR3 DNA reads TGTGCCAGTAGCCAGGCGACGGGAGGGGCAGAGACCCAGTACTTC. Supplemented by reference TRBV19 and TRBJ2-5, the full variable domain reads DGGITQSPKYLFRKEGQNVTLSCEQNLNHDAMYWYRQDPGQGLRLIYYSQIVNDFQKGDIAEGYSVSREKKESFPLTVTSAQKNPTAFYLCASSQATGGAETQYFGPGTRLLVL.